Given below is one T cell receptor beta chain in context. Its recognized antigen is unknown. Per-base qualities were not stored, and no clone one base away is much larger. V ends up 3 bases short and J 11 bases short, with an unmatched junction base count of 7. According to the germline V gene (reference sequence), CDR1 reads LGHDT and CDR2 reads YNNKEL. From the cysteine up to the phenylalanine, the CDR3 has a length of 15 residues. Just the 45-base CDR3 DNA is kept, in frame starting at base 1. The immunoSEQ Assay, a bias-controlled multiplex PCR, was used to amplify TCRbeta CDR3 regions from genomic DNA. The paper's processing steps were these. Nucleated cell counts per sample were estimated from amplification of reference gene primers within the assay. To quantify the absolute abundance of each unique TCRbeta CDR3 rearrangement, sequence reads were collapsed and filtered. For each sample, productive Simpson clonality was calculated as the square root of Simpson's diversity index over productive rearrangements. Held by TCRdb, this immuneACCESS table contains in-frame sequences only and omits some clones. Under half of the omission traces to an unresolved V gene where checked; the cause of the rest is unknown. V and J calls and clone size come straight from that table; D and trimming were deduced from the DNA. This sample comprises under 100,000 clones, around nine tenths of them detected only once. Roughly 3.5% of the sample comes from the top ten.

The sample is drawn from a study of blood T cell repertoires in COVID-19 (dated by TCRdb to about 2020). At the level of the whole study: Samples from collaborators originated in the United States, Italy and Spain and spanned both the acute and convalescent phases of COVID-19. The samples were drawn from the first 160 participants of the ongoing ImmuneRACE study and from some 1,300 subjects provided by 6 global collaborators. Where available, HLA class I and class II types were obtained from metadata supplied by the sample provider rather than from assay-based typing. The repertoires were made available in a free public database intended to serve as a resource for research on the immune response to SARS-CoV-2. The dataset comprised deeply sampled blood TCRbeta repertoires from subjects exposed to, actively infected with, or recovered from COVID-19. A de-identified subject ID, COVID-19 status, age in years and sex were almost always included in the sample metadata. The prospective study material was composed of cDNA or gDNA derived from T cells, B-cell-depleted T cells, or PBMCs. Study-wide conclusions, independent of this receptor: Clinical and demographic metadata were provided uncurated, with the amount varying by source and participant.

The collaborating institutions used their own protocols to collect whole blood in K2EDTA tubes. For TCRbeta analysis, collaborators shipped samples in one of three forms: frozen whole blood, isolated PBMCs, or DNA extracted from either of those sample types. The V and J genes are TRBV3-1 (or the pseudogene TRBV3-2) and TRBJ1-6, with TRBD1 matching 10 junction bases. This receptor was obtained from an older woman with acute or convalescent COVID-19. The material sequenced was peripheral blood. CDR3 sequence: CASSQSTGTGAPLHF. The DNA sequence reads TGTGCCAGCAGCCAGTCAACCGGGACAGGGGCACCCCTCCACTTT.